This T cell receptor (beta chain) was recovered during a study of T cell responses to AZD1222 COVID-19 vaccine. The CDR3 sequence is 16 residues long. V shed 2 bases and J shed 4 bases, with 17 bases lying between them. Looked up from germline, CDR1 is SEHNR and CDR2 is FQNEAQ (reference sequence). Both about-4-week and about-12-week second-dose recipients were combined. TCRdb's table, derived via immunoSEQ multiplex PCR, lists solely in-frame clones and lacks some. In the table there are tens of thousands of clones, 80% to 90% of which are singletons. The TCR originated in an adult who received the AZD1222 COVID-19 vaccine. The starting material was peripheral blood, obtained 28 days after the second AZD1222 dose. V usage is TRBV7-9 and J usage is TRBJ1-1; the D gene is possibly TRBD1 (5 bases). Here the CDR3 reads CASSLKGRLDFTEAFF. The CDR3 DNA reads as TGTGCCAGCAGCTTAAAGGGACGCCTGGACTTCACTGAAGCTTTCTTT.